These 29 T cell receptor beta chains came from one sample sequenced in a study of beta chain features in type 1 diabetes. All of the isolated RNA was reverse transcribed, so expressed TCRB transcripts were sequenced. Some clones are missing from TCRdb's copy, which holds only in-frame ones; the method was immunoSEQ multiplex PCR. Among some 27,000 clones listed, less than 65% were seen once. Broader study findings: In every one of the four CD4+ subsets, TCRB CDR3s were moderately but significantly shorter in Type 1 diabetes patients.

These TCRs' antigens remain unknown. Material: Tregs from blood. The receptors derive from a woman aged 30 to 39 with type 1 diabetes.

The rearrangement joins TRBV9 to TRBJ2-5; 11 bases are a match to TRBD2. With V trimmed by 6 bases and J by 5 bases, 9 bases remained unmatched. The CDR3 spans 15 residues. CDR1 SGDLS and CDR2 YYNGEE come from the germline V gene. The CDR3 sequence is CASTVGASGRETQYF. Here the CDR3 DNA reads TGTGCCAGCACCGTCGGGGCTAGCGGGAGGGAGACCCAGTACTTC. The entire variable domain, with the rest obtained from reference TRBV9 and TRBJ2-5, is as follows: DSGVTQTPKHLITATGQRVTLRCSPRSGDLSVYWYQQSLDQGLQFLIQYYNGEERAKGNILERFSAQQFPDLHSELNLSSLELGDSALYFCASTVGASGRETQYFGPGTRLLVL.

This chain joins TRBV7-8 and TRBJ1-2; D uncertain. The CDR3 is 12 residues long. The germline CDR1 and CDR2 sequences are SGHVS and FQNEAQ. Trimming removed 4 bases from V and 8 bases from J, with 11 bases in between. CDR3: CASSYETRGYTF. CDR3 nucleotides: TGTGCCAGCAGCTACGAGACTCGGGGCTACACCTTC.

The genes are TRBV29-1 and TRBJ2-7, with D unresolved. The CDR3 sequence is 11 residues long. The germline V gene has CDR1 SQVTM and CDR2 ANQGSEA. CDR3 in amino acids: CSYTETYEQYF. The DNA of the CDR3 is TGCAGTTACACAGAGACCTACGAGCAGTACTTC.

This clone was seen only a few times. This chain joins TRBV6-5 and TRBJ2-2; 9 nucleotides agree with TRBD2. This CDR3 contains 14 residues. The germline V gene has CDR1 MNHEY and CDR2 SVGAGI. V shed 6 bases and J 3 bases; nucleotides not matched to a gene: 2. CDR3 nucleotide sequence: TGTGCCAGCAGCCAGCGGGGGGACACCGGGGAGCTGTTTTTT. Its protein product is CASSQRGDTGELFF.

The chain is built from TRBV19 and TRBJ1-5, with TRBD1 matching 8 bases. Per the germline V gene, CDR1 is LNHDA and CDR2 is SQIVND (reference sequence). CDR3 length: 18 residues. The V gene end was trimmed by 5 bases and the J gene end by 1 base; junction bases not matched to a gene: 13. The CDR3: CASSVRGQGGGSNQPQHF. CDR3 nucleotide sequence: TGTGCCAGTAGTGTAAGAGGACAGGGTGGTGGGAGCAATCAGCCCCAGCATTTT.

Only a few counts were recorded for this clone. V and J are TRBV5-1 and TRBJ2-2, with TRBD1 matching over 9 bases. Germline V gene lookup returns CDR1 SGHRS and CDR2 YFSETQ. The CDR3 runs to 18 residues. J lost 2 bases, V lost 0 bases, and 8 bases had no gene match. CDR3 nucleotide sequence: TGCGCCAGCAGCTTGGAAGGGACAGGGAATGGAAACACCGGGGAGCTGTTTTTT. Translating it yields CASSLEGTGNGNTGELFF.

This chain links TRBV14 with TRBJ2-1; 7 bases fit TRBD2. V lost 3 bases and J lost 4; bases outside the gene matches: 3. This CDR3 contains 14 residues. Germline V gene sequence: CDR1 SGHDN, CDR2 FVKESK. The CDR3 region is CASSQSSGYNEQFF. The CDR3, as DNA: TGTGCCAGCAGCCAGTCTAGCGGATACAATGAGCAGTTCTTC. Supplemented by reference TRBV14 and TRBJ2-1, the full variable domain reads EAGVTQFPSHSVIEKGQTVTLRCDPISGHDNLYWYRRVMGKEIKFLLHFVKESKQDESGMPNNRFLAERTGGTYSTLKVQPAELEDSGVYFCASSQSSGYNEQFFGPGTRLTVL.

This clone was seen a handful of times. V and J are TRBV28 and TRBJ1-5, with TRBD1 identical over 9 bases. CDR1 is MDHEN and CDR2 is SYDVKM in the germline V gene. Losses at the gene ends were 6 bases for V and 3 bases for J; bases not matched to a gene: 6. The CDR3 is 15 amino acids. In nucleotides, the CDR3 is TGTGCCAGCAGCAAGGACAGGGGAAACAATCAGCCCCAGCATTTT. Protein: CASSKDRGNNQPQHF.

V and J are TRBV5-1 and TRBJ2-3; TRBD1 aligns across 8 bases. The CDR3 length is 15 residues. Germline V gene sequence: CDR1 SGHRS, CDR2 YFSETQ. Trimming took 6 bases from V and 1 from J; bases not matched to a gene: 7. The CDR3 nucleotides are TGCGCCAGCACCCAGACAGGGGTTGGCACAGATACGCAGTATTTT. Translated: CASTQTGVGTDTQYF.

The CDR3 here is CASSLDMGNTIYF. DNA of the CDR3: TGCGCCAGCAGCTTGGATATGGGAAACACCATATATTTT. The V call is TRBV5-1, the J call TRBJ1-3; D is unclear. V gave up 0 bases and J gave up 4 bases, with 5 bases separating them. The CDR3 contains 13 residues. Germline CDR1 SGHRS, CDR2 YFSETQ.

The chain recombines TRBV18 with TRBJ1-1, with no clear D. V lost 2 bases and J 0 bases, leaving 7 bases between the germline ends. Germline V CDR1 and CDR2: KGHSH, LQKENI. This CDR3 is built from 14 residues. The CDR3 nucleotides are TGTGCCAGCTCACCAAACTCGATGAACACTGAAGCTTTCTTT. Translated: CASSPNSMNTEAFF.

This clone has more than one count but fewer than ten. The chain combines TRBV27 with TRBJ1-1; D remains unclear. V lost 1 base and J lost 3, with 6 bases in between. The CDR3 consists of 13 residues. CDR1 and CDR2 from the germline V gene are MNHEY and SMNVEV (reference sequence). CDR3: CASSLLVDTEAFF. The CDR3 nucleotides are TGTGCCAGCAGTTTATTAGTAGACACTGAAGCTTTCTTT.

The table lists this clone with a few counts. The chain is built from TRBV6-5 and TRBJ1-2; D is unclear. Germline-derived CDR1 and CDR2 are MNHEY and SVGAGI. Trimming cost V 6 bases and J 7 bases, with 15 bases left between them. This CDR3 region has 13 residues. The chain's CDR3 is CASRLFEAGGYTF. The CDR3 nucleotides read TGTGCCAGCAGGCTTTTCGAAGCTGGTGGCTACACCTTC.

The sample holds a few counts of this clone. This chain connects TRBV4-1 to TRBJ2-7; D is perhaps TRBD2 (5 bases). Germline CDR1 reads MGHRA; CDR2 reads YSYEKL. V lost 1 base and J 2 bases, leaving 6 bases between the germline ends. The CDR3 extends over 13 amino acids. The CDR3 spells CASSQVGAYEQYF. The CDR3 coding sequence is TGCGCCAGCAGCCAAGTCGGGGCCTACGAGCAGTACTTC.

This clone came up once. The gene calls are TRBV5-6 and TRBJ1-3, with 7 bases lining up with TRBD1. Trimming took 5 bases from V and 2 from J; bases not matched to a gene: 7. Germline CDR1 SGHDT, CDR2 YYEEEE. The CDR3 covers 15 residues. As DNA, the CDR3 is TGTGCCAGCAGATCTACAGGGGCCGCTGGAAACACCATATATTTT. This gives the protein CASRSTGAAGNTIYF.

This chain joins TRBV2 and TRBJ2-3; 7 nucleotides match TRBD2. This CDR3 spans 13 amino acids. The trim removed 8 bases at V and 5 bases at J, leaving 7 bases unmatched. The germline CDR1 and CDR2 sequences are SNHLY and FYNNEI. In nucleotides, the CDR3 is TGTGCCAGCGTGGGGGGGTATGGAGATACGCAGTATTTT. Translation: CASVGGYGDTQYF.

This CDR3 reads CSVPSGPYEQYF. Written as DNA, the CDR3 is TGCAGCGTCCCGAGCGGGCCCTACGAGCAGTACTTC. This chain links TRBV29-1 with TRBJ2-7; possible D gene TRBD2, 6 bases. Trimming pared 6 bases from V and 2 bases from J, leaving 11 bases between. Germline V gene data show CDR1 as SQVTM and CDR2 as ANQGSEA. This CDR3 comprises 12 residues.

The chain recombines TRBV5-1 with TRBJ2-3; tentative D call: TRBD2 (5 bases). V lost 0 bases and J 2 bases, leaving 7 bases between the germline ends. This CDR3 region has 14 residues. CDR1 SGHRS and CDR2 YFSETQ come from the germline V gene. This CDR3 is CASSLGGNTDTQYF. The CDR3 DNA follows: TGCGCCAGCAGCTTGGGAGGGAACACAGATACGCAGTATTTT.

The chain links TRBV2 to TRBJ2-7; 8 bases align to TRBD2. With V trimmed by 7 bases and J by 5 bases, 7 bases remained unmatched. CDR1 is SNHLY, CDR2 FYNNEI, per germline. The CDR3 spans 13 residues. The CDR3 reads CASNPGLVDEQYF. In nucleotides, the CDR3 is TGTGCCAGCAACCCGGGACTAGTCGACGAGCAGTACTTC.

This clone was seen a handful of times. The rearrangement joins TRBV5-5 to TRBJ2-7; D is perhaps TRBD1 (5 bases). The V end was cut by 4 bases, the J end by 0 bases, with 11 bases between. Germline CDR1 reads SGHKS; CDR2 reads YYEKEE (reference sequence). This CDR3 is 14 amino acids long. In DNA, the CDR3 is TGTGCCAGCAGCCTGACAGCAGGCTCCTACGAGCAGTACTTC. Its protein is CASSLTAGSYEQYF.

The J gene is TRBJ2-1, the V gene TRBV28; the match to TRBD1 covers 7 bases. Trimming at V came to 6 bases and at J to 3 bases, leaving 2 bases not matched to a gene. This CDR3 contains 13 residues. Germline CDR1 and CDR2: MDHEN and SYDVKM. The CDR3 sequence is CASRGDSYNEQFF. CDR3 coding DNA: TGTGCCAGCAGGGGGGACAGCTACAATGAGCAGTTCTTC.

The chain employs TRBV19 and TRBJ2-2; 7 bases map to TRBD2. Losses at the gene ends were 6 bases for V and 3 bases for J; bases not matched to a gene: 4. The CDR3 is 14 amino acids. The V gene's germline CDR1 is LNHDA and CDR2 SQIVND (reference sequence). CDR3 DNA sequence: TGTGCCAGTAGCCCTCTAGCGGACACCGGGGAGCTGTTTTTT. The encoded protein is CASSPLADTGELFF.

V is TRBV11-2 and J is TRBJ2-7; possibly TRBD1 for D (6 bases). This CDR3 comprises 13 residues. V was pared by 4 bases and J by 6 bases, with 13 bases between. Germline V lookup: CDR1 SGHAT, CDR2 FQNNGV. The CDR3 protein is CASSWDQGTEQYF. For the CDR3, the DNA is TGTGCCAGCAGCTGGGATCAGGGGACCGAGCAGTACTTC.

The rearrangement links TRBV19 to TRBJ2-1; TRBD1 agrees at 7 bases. The CDR3 length is 14 residues. V lost 3 bases and J lost 4; bases outside the gene matches: 3. The germline CDR1 and CDR2 sequences are LNHDA and SQIVND (reference sequence). The CDR3 nucleotides are TGTGCCAGTAGTATGGGACAGCGTTACAATGAGCAGTTCTTC. It translates to CASSMGQRYNEQFF.

The V gene is TRBV4-1, the J gene TRBJ2-5; TRBD2 aligns across 10 bases. The length of the CDR3 is 17 residues. Germline CDR1 MGHRA, CDR2 YSYEKL. V was pared by 3 bases and J by 4 bases, with 11 bases of the junction left unmatched. The CDR3 sequence is CASSQLTLAGVGETQYF. The CDR3, as DNA: TGCGCCAGCAGCCAGTTGACCCTAGCGGGAGTTGGAGAGACCCAGTACTTC.

This chain uses TRBV19 with TRBJ2-7, with TRBD2 matching 7 bases. V shed 8 bases and J 7 bases; nucleotides not matched to a gene: 17. Germline V gene lookup returns CDR1 LNHDA and CDR2 SQIVND (reference sequence). This CDR3 comprises 15 residues. In DNA, the CDR3 is TGTGCCAGTCGAAGGGATCCTAGCGGTACGGGAGAGCAGTACTTC. Its protein is CASRRDPSGTGEQYF.

This chain uses TRBV23-1 with TRBJ1-4; D is perhaps TRBD1 (6 bases). TRBV23-1 has ORF status, its function being uncertain. The CDR3 length is 16 residues. V was pared by 6 bases and J by 5 bases, with 19 bases between. CDR3 residues: CASRRPQGLSNEKLFF. CDR3 in DNA: TGCGCCAGCAGAAGACCACAGGGCCTATCGAATGAAAAACTGTTTTTT.

The chain couples TRBV5-1 to TRBJ1-5; the match to TRBD1 covers 7 bases. Germline V gene sequence: CDR1 SGHRS, CDR2 YFSETQ. The V segment lost 1 base and the J segment 7 bases; nucleotides outside the gene matches: 2. This CDR3 region has 13 residues. The CDR3 loop is CASSLTGEQPQHF. DNA for the CDR3: TGCGCCAGCAGCTTGACAGGGGAACAGCCCCAGCATTTT.

V usage is TRBV30 and J usage is TRBJ1-2; no definite D call. Germline V gene data show CDR1 as GTSNPN and CDR2 as SVGIG (reference sequence). V was shortened by 0 bases and J by 0 bases, with 11 bases between the two germline ends. The CDR3 has 15 amino acids. CDR3 bases: TGTGCCTGGAGTGTACGGGGTAAAGCTAACTATGGCTACACCTTC. Residues: CAWSVRGKANYGYTF.